This is a list of T cell receptor beta chains from one sample in a study of blood T cells in healthy people across ages. TCRdb re-called the 5' RACE reads with MiXCR, one entry per CDR3 protein. This table holds some 700,000 distinct CDR3 sequences, around 40% found once. Sequenced: blood. Receptors originate from a woman aged 55-69 years in good health. CDR3s include the opening cysteine and the closing phenylalanine or tryptophan. The order of the fields is V gene, CDR3 protein.

>TRBV5-1
CASSEGTGNEKLFF
>TRBV2
CASSEAQGGGELFF
>TRBV29-1
CSVVSNSYEQYF
>TRBV6-5
CASRDRGYGYTF
>TRBV6-2/TRBV6-3
CASSPIRDVMWPQHF
>TRBV9
CASSPPRDSGNTIYF
>TRBV20-1
CSAYGGQGYMNTEAFF
>TRBV7-9
CASSSAGTGEKGEQYF
>TRBV29-1
CSVEGLGMETQYF
>TRBV5-1
CASSLGQGFEAFF
>TRBV12-3/TRBV12-4
CASTFGVGELFF
>TRBV14
CASSQGREREWYNEQYF
>TRBV10-3
CAISDIAGGLRDEQYF
>TRBV20-1
CSARTLAGLDTQYF
>TRBV14
CASSQGRESSGANVLTF
>TRBV4-2
CASSQDSVAYEQYF
>TRBV7-9
CASSSTDSYEQYF
>TRBV28
CASSSSGKVYNEQFF
>TRBV19
CASSIEGTKRQYF
>TRBV6-1
CASSERRAGLQPQHF
>TRBV21-1
CASSKDRQGLGNTEAFF
>TRBV7-8
CASSLAGGVGTGELFF
>TRBV9
CACSVAHEQFF
>TRBV12-3/TRBV12-4
CASSPQTGGGGYTF
>TRBV7-2
CASSLKGETSNEQFF
>TRBV10-3
CAIGPQSSYEQYF
>TRBV6-1
CASSEVTGRTYEQYF
>TRBV5-1
CASSWGQIQETQYF
>TRBV4-2
CASSPPVGPHAYEQYF
>TRBV3-1
CASSRDISGANVLTF
>TRBV12-3/TRBV12-4
CASSYTGNYGYTF
>TRBV20-1
CSAPNRDTDYGYTF
>TRBV3-1
CASRRWTDSYEQYF
>TRBV6-2/TRBV6-3
CASSYSWTGPRNEQFF
>TRBV3-1
CASSRNTYNEQFF
>TRBV4-3
CVSSQDLGPEAFF
>TRBV4-2
CASSQESSGSYNEQFF
>TRBV7-2
CASSSLAGVDTQYF
>TRBV20-1
CSARSLSEAFF
>TRBV11-2
CASSLVSGESEQYF
>TRBV11-3
CASSPPVGPNTDTQYF
>TRBV6-6
CASILQGMNTEAFF
>TRBV24-1
CATSPGQGWEETQYF
>TRBV2
CASSEPSGMADTQYF
>TRBV4-1
CASSPGGTHDYNEQFF